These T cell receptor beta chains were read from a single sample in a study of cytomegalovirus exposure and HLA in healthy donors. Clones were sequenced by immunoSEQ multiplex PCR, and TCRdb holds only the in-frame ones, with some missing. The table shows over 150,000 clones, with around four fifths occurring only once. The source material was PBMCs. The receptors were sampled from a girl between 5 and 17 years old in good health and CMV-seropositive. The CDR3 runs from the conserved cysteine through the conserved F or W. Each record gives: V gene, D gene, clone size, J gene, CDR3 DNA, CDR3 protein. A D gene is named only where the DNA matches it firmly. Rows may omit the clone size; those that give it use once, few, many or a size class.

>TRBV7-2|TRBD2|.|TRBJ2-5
TGTGCCAGCAGCTTAGAACTAGCGGGGGGGAAAGAGACCCAGTACTTC
CASSLELAGGKETQYF
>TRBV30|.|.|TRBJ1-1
TGTGCCTGGAGTTCACAGGGGAACACTGAAGCTTTCTTT
CAWSSQGNTEAFF
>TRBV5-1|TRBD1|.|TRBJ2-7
TGCGCCAGCAGCTTGGAAGACAGGGCGGGTGAGCAGTACTTC
CASSLEDRAGEQYF
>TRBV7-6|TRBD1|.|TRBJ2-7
TGTGCCAGCAGCTCCTACCTCGGACAGGGGGAGCAGTACTTC
CASSSYLGQGEQYF
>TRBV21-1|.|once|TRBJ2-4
TGTGCCAGCAGCAAAGAGGGACAGGTCCTACGGACTTCCAAAAACATTCAGTACTTC
CASSKEGQVLRTSKNIQYF
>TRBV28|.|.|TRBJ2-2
TGTGCCAGCAGTTTCCGAGGGTCGAACACCGGGGAGCTGTTTTTT
CASSFRGSNTGELFF
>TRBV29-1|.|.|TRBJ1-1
TGCAGCGCATCACACGGGACTGAAGCTTTCTTT
CSASHGTEAFF
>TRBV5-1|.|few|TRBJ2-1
TGCGCCAGCAGCTCCCGCCAGGGCTCCTACAATGAGCAGTTCTTC
CASSSRQGSYNEQFF
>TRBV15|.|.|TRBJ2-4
TGTGCCACCAGCAGAGATCCGGAGAACATTCAGTACTTC
CATSRDPENIQYF
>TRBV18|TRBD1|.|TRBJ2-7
TGTGCCAGCTCACCCTGGACAGGGAGAAGCCCCTACGAGCAGTACTTC
CASSPWTGRSPYEQYF
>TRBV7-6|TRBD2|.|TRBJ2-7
TGTGCCAGCAGCTTGCGGGGGGGACCCTACGAGCAGTACTTC
CASSLRGGPYEQYF
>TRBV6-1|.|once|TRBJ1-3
TGTGCCAGCAGTGAAATAATCCGTACTTCTGGAAACACCATATATTTT
CASSEIIRTSGNTIYF
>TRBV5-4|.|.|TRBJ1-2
TGTGCCAGCAGCTTATATGAGGTGACTAACTATGGCTACACCTTC
CASSLYEVTNYGYTF
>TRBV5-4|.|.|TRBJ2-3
TGTGCCAGCAGCTTGGCGCGAGATACGCAGTATTTT
CASSLARDTQYF
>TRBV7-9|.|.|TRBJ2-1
TGTGCCAGCAGCTTAGCGGCCTCCTACAATGAGCAGTTCTTC
CASSLAASYNEQFF
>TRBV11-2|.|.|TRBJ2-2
TGTGCCAGGCAGATATGGGGGGCCGGGGAGCTGTTTTTT
CARQIWGAGELFF
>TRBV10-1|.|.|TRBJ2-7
TGCGCCAGCAGTGGCACCCCGGACAGACATTCCTACGAGCAGTACTTC
CASSGTPDRHSYEQYF
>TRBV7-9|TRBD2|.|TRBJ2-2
TGTGCCAGCAGCTTTATAGCGGGAAACACCGGGGAGCTGTTTTTT
CASSFIAGNTGELFF
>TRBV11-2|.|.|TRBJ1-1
TGTGCCAGCAGCTTACGGGTGTTTGCGGGTTCAGAAGCTTTCTTT
CASSLRVFAGSEAFF
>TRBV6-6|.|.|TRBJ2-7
TGTGCCAGCAGTGGGGGACTCACCGACCACTACTACGAGCAGTACTTC
CASSGGLTDHYYEQYF
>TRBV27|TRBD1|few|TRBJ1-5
TGTGCCAGCAGTCCCGGACAGGGAAATCAGCCCCAGCATTTT
CASSPGQGNQPQHF
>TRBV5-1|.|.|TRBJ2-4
TGCGCCAGCAGCTTGGAGCAGGGGTCTAGCATTCAGTACTTC
CASSLEQGSSIQYF
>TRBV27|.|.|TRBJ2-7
TGTGCCAGCAGGGTCTCGCGTGTCTACGAGCAGTACTTC
CASRVSRVYEQYF
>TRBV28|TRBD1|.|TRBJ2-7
TGTGCCAGCAGTTTACCGGCAGGGGGCCCGAACTCCTACGAGCAGTACTTC
CASSLPAGGPNSYEQYF
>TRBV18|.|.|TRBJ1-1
TGTGCCAGCTCATCGGGTATGAACACTGAAGCTTTCTTT
CASSSGMNTEAFF
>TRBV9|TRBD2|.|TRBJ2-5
TGTGCCAGCAGCGTAGAGCTAGCGGGGGGGCAAGAGACCCAGTACTTC
CASSVELAGGQETQYF
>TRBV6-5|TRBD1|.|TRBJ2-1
TGTGCCAGCAGTTACCAAGTGGGACAGAACAATGAGCAGTTCTTC
CASSYQVGQNNEQFF
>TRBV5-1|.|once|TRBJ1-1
TGCGCCAGCAGCTCTCAGGCGACGGTGAACACTGAAGCTTTCTTT
CASSSQATVNTEAFF
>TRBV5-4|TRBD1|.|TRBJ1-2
TGTGCCAGCAGCCGGTGGGGACAGGGGGCAGGTGGCTACACCTTC
CASSRWGQGAGGYTF
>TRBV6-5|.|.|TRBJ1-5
TGTGCCAGCAACAAGCAGGGGCGTAAGGATCAGCCCCAGCATTTT
CASNKQGRKDQPQHF
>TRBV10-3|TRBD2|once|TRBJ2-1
TGTGCCACCAGACTAGCGGGGGGAAACTCCTACAATGAGCAGTTCTTC
CATRLAGGNSYNEQFF
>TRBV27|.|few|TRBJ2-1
TGTGCCAGCAGTGAGCGAGGGTTTTCGCCGTACAATGAGCAGTTCTTC
CASSERGFSPYNEQFF
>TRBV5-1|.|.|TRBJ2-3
TGCGCCAGCTTCGAGGGCACGTCTAGCACAGATACGCAGTATTTT
CASFEGTSSTDTQYF
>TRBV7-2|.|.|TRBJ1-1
TGTGCCAGCAGCTTAGTTCCGGGTCAGGGTACTGAAGCTTTCTTT
CASSLVPGQGTEAFF
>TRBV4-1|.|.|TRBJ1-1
TGCGCCAGCACTCTCAGGGGAGCGAACACTGAAGCTTTCTTT
CASTLRGANTEAFF
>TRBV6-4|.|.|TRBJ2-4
TGTGCCAGCAGCGAAAAAAGAGGCATTCAGTACTTC
CASSEKRGIQYF
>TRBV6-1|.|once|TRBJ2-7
TGTGCCAGCAGTGGTTACAGCTCCTACGAGCAGTACTTC
CASSGYSSYEQYF
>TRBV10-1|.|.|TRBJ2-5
TGCGCCAGCAGTGACCAGGGTACACAAGAGACCCAGTACTTC
CASSDQGTQETQYF
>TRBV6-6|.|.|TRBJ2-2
TGTGCCATCCCAAAGCGCACCGGGGAGCTGTTTTTT
CAIPKRTGELFF
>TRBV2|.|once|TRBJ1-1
TGTGCCAGCAGGCCACAGAGCATGAACACTGAAGCTTTCTTT
CASRPQSMNTEAFF
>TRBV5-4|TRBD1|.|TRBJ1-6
TGTGCCAGCACACGCGGGGACAGGAATTCACCCCTCCACTTT
CASTRGDRNSPLHF
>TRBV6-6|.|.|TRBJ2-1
TGTGCCAGCAGTTGGACTTCCGGAGGCTACAATGAGCAGTTCTTC
CASSWTSGGYNEQFF
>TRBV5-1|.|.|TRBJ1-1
TGCGCCAGCAGCTTAGGAGGCCATCGGGACACTGAAGCTTTCTTT
CASSLGGHRDTEAFF